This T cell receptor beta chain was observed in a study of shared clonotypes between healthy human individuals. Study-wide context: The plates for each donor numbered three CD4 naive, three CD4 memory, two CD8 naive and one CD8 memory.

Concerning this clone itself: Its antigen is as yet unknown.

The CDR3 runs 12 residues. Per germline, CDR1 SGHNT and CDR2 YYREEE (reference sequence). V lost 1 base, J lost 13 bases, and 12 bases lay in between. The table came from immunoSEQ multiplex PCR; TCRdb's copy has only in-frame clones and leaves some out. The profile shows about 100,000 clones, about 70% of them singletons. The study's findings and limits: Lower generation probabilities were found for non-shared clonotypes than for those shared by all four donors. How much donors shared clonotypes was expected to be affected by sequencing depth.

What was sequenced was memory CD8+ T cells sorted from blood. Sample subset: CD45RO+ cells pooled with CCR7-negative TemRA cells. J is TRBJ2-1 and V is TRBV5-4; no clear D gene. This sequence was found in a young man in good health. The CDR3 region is CASSLWPLGQFF. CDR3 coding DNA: TGTGCCAGCAGCTTGTGGCCATTGGGTCAGTTCTTC.